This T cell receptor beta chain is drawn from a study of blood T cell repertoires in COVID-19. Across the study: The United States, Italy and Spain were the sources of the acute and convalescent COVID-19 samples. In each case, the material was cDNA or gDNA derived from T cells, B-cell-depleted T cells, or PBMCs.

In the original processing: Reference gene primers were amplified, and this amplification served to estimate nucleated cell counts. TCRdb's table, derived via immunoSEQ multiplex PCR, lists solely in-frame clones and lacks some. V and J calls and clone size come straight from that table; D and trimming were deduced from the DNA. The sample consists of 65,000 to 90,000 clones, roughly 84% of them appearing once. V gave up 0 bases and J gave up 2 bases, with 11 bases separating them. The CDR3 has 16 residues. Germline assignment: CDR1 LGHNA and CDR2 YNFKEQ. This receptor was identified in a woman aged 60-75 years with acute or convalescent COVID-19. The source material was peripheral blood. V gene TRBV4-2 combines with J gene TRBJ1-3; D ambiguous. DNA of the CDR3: TGTGCCAGCAGCCAAGAGTTCGGAGTTACTGGAAACACCATATATTTT. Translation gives CASSQEFGVTGNTIYF.